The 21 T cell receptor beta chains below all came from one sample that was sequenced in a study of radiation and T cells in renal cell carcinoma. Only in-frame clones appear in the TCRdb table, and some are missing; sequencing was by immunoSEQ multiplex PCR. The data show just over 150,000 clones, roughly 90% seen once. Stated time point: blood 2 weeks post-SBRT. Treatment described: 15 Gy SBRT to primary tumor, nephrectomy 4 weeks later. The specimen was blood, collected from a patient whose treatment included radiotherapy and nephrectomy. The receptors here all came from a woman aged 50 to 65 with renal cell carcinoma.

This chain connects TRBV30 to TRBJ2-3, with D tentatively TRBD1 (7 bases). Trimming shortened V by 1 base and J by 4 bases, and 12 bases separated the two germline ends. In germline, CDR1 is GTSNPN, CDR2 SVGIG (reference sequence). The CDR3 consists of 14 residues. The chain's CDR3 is CAWSGRRGADTQYF. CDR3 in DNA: TGTGCCTGGAGTGGGCGCAGGGGGGCAGATACGCAGTATTTT.

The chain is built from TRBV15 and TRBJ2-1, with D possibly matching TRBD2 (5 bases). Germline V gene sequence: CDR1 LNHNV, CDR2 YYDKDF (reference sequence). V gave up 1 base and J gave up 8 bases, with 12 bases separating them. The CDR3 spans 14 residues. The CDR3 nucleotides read TGTGCCACCAGCAGAGGCGAGGCCGGGGATGAGCAGTTCTTC. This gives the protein CATSRGEAGDEQFF.

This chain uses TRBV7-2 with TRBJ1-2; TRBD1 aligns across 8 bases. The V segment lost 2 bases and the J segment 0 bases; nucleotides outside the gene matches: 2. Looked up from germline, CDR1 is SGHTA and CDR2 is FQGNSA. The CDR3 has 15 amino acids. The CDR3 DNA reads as TGTGCCAGCAGCTTACAGGGGGCGCCTAACTATGGCTACACCTTC. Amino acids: CASSLQGAPNYGYTF.

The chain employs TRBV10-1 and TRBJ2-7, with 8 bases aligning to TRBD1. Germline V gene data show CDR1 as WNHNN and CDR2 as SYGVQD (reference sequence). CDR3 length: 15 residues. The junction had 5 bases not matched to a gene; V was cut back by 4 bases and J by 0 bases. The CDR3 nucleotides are TGCGCCAGCAGTGGAGACAGGGGCAGCTCCTACGAGCAGTACTTC. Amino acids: CASSGDRGSSYEQYF.

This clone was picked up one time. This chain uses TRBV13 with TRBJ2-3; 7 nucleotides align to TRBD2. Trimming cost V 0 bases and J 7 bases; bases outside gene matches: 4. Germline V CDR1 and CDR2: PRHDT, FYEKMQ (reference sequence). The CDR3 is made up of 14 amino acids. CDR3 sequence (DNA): TGTGCCAGCAGCTTAGGGGCCGGGAGGAATACGCAGTATTTT. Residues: CASSLGAGRNTQYF. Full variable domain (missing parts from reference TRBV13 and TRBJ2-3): AAGVIQSPRHLIKEKRETATLKCYPIPRHDTVYWYQQGPGQDPQFLISFYEKMQSDKGSIPDRFSAQQFSDYHSELNMSSLELGDSALYFCASSLGAGRNTQYFGPGTRLTVL.

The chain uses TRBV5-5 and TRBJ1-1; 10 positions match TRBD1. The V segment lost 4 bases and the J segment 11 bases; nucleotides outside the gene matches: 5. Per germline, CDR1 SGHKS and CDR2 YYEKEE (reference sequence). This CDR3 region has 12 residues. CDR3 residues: CASSIRDRGAFF. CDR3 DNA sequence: TGTGCCAGCAGCATCCGGGACAGGGGCGCTTTCTTT.

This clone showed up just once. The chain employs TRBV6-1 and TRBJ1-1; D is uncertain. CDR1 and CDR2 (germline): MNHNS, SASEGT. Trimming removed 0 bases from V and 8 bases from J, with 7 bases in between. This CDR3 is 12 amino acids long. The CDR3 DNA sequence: TGTGCCAGCAGTGAAGCCGGGAGGGAAGCTTTCTTT. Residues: CASSEAGREAFF.

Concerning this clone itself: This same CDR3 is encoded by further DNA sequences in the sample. In DNA, the CDR3 is TGTGCCAGCAGCCTGGGGGGCGGAAGCACAGATACGCAGTATTTT. Translated, it gives CASSLGGGSTDTQYF. J is TRBJ2-3 and V is TRBV5-4; D tentatively reads TRBD1 or TRBD2 (6 bases each). CDR3 size: 15 residues. With 4 bases removed from V and 0 bases from J, the gap between germline ends came to 12 bases. CDR1 is SGHNT, CDR2 YYREEE, per germline (reference sequence).

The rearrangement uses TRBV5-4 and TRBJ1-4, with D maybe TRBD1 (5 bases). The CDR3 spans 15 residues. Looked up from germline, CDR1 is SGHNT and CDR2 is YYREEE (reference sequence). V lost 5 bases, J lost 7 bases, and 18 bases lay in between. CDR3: CASRSAGGESEKLFF. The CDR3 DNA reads TGTGCCAGCAGGTCCGCTGGGGGGGAGAGTGAAAAACTGTTTTTT.

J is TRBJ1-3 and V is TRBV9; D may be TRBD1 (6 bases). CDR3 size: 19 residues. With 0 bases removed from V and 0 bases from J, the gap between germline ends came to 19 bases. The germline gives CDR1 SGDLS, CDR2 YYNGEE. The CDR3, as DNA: TGTGCCAGCAGCGTAGAGATCCGTGCAACAGGGAGCTCTGGAAACACCATATATTTT. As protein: CASSVEIRATGSSGNTIYF.

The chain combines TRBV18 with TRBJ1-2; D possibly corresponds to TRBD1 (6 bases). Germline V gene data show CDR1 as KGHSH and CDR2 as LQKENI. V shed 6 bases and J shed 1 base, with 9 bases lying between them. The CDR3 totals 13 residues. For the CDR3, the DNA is TGTGCCAGCTCCCGGACAGATAACTATGGCTACACCTTC. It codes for CASSRTDNYGYTF.

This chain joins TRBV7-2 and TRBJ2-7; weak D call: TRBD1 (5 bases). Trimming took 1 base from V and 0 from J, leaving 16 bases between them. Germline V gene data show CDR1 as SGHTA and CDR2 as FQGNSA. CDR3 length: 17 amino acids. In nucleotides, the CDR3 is TGTGCCAGCAGCTTAGGAAGCAGGGTCCCCGTCTCCTACGAGCAGTACTTC. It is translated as CASSLGSRVPVSYEQYF. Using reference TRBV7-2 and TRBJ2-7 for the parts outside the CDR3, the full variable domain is GAGVSQSPSNKVTEKGKDVELRCDPISGHTALYWYRQSLGQGLEFLIYFQGNSAPDKSGLPSDRFSAERTGGSVSTLTIQRTQQEDSAVYLCASSLGSRVPVSYEQYFGPGTRLTVT.

CDR3 amino acids: CASSKGGDGETQYF. The CDR3 nucleotides read TGTGCCAGCAGCAAAGGGGGGGATGGGGAGACCCAGTACTTC. This rearrangement joins TRBV21-1 to TRBJ2-5; the DNA was not compared with TRBD2, the D call given in the table. TRBV21-1 has pseudogene status. The CDR3 totals 14 residues.

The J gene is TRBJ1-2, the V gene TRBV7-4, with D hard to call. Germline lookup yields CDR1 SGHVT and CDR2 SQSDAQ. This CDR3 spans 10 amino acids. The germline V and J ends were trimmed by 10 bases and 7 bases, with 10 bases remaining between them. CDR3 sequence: CANTNFGYTF. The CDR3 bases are TGTGCCAATACCAATTTTGGCTACACCTTC.

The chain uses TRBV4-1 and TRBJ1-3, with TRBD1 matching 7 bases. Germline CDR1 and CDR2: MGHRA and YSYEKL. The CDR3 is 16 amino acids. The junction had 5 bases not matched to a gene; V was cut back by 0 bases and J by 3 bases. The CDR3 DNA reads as TGCGCCAGCAGCCAAGATCGAGGGACAGTTGGAAACACCATATATTTT. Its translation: CASSQDRGTVGNTIYF.

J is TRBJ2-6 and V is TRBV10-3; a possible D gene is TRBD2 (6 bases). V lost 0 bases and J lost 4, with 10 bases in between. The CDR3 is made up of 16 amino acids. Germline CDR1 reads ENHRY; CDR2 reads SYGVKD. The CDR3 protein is CAISESGGTGANVLTF. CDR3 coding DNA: TGTGCCATCAGTGAGTCCGGAGGGACCGGGGCCAACGTCCTGACTTTC.

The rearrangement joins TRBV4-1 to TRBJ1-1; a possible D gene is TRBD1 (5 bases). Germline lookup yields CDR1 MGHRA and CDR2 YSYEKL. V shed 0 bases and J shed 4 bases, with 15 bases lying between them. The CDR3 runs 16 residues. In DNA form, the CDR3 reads TGCGCCAGCAGCCAAGACCCGGGTAGGGGTGGCACTGAAGCTTTCTTT. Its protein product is CASSQDPGRGGTEAFF.

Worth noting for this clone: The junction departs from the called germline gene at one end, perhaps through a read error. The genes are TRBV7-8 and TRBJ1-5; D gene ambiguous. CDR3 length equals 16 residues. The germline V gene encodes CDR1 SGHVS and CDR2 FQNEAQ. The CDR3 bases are TGTGCCAGCAGCATAGCCCAGAGACTTTCCAATCAGCCCCAGCATTTT. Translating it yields CASSIAQRLSNQPQHF. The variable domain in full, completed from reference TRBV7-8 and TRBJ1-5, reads GAGVSQSPRYKVAKRGQDVALRCDPISGHVSLFWYQQALGQGPEFLTYFQNEAQLDKSGLPSDRFFAERPEGSVSTLKIQRTQQEDSAVYLCASSIAQRLSNQPQHFGDGTRLSIL.

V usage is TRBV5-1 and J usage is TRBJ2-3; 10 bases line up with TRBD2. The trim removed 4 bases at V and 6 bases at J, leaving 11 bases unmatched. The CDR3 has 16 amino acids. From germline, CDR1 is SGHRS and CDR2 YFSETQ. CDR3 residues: CASSPESSGGADTQYF. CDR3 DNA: TGCGCCAGCAGCCCCGAATCTAGCGGGGGTGCTGATACGCAGTATTTT.

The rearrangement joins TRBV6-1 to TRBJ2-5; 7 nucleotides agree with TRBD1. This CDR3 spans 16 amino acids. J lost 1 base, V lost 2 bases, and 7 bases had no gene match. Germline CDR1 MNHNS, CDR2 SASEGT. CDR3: CASSELAGGAQETQYF. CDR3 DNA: TGTGCCAGCAGTGAATTGGCAGGGGGAGCCCAAGAGACCCAGTACTTC.

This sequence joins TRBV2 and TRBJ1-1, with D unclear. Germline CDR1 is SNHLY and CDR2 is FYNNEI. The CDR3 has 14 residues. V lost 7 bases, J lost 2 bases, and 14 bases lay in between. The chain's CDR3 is CASTYKAENTEAFF. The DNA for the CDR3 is TGTGCCAGCACCTACAAAGCAGAAAACACTGAAGCTTTCTTT.